A selection of T cell receptor beta chains follows, all from one sample in a study of post-analysis software for immune sequencing data. TCRdb called the PCR reads again in MiXCR, with one record for every CDR3 protein. The sample includes a few hundred thousand distinct CDR3 sequences, around 34% seen only once; the top ten take approximately 6%. Sequenced input: blood. These receptors were collected from a girl under 18 with multiple sclerosis. The CDR3 runs from the conserved cysteine through the conserved F or W. Size values are once, few and many counts, or a class for expanded clones, and some rows have none.

.,TRBV12-3/TRBV12-4,CASSFGVHNQPQHF
few,TRBV20-1,CSARTGYEGNQPQHF
once,TRBV7-9,CASTVGDRENTEAFF
.,TRBV29-1,CSEKLLAGGPYEQYF
few,TRBV7-2,CASSRGLAWGTDTQYF
.,TRBV20-1,CSYGVNEQFF
.,TRBV20-1,CSARLAGGPGEAQYF
few,TRBV6-1,CASRWAGNQPQHF
.,TRBV5-1,CASSSVLSPHNRYEQYF
.,TRBV6-5,CASSYPSQGSVHHEQYF
.,TRBV5-1,CASSATSGGLFSYEQYF
.,TRBV2,CASRYPRQTQYF
many,TRBV29-1,CSVLAGGYNEQFF